The 23 T cell receptor beta chains below all came from one sample that was sequenced in a study of cytomegalovirus exposure and HLA in healthy donors. The study ran its PCR with 60 Vbeta and 13 Jbeta primers. Repertoires were generated with immunoSEQ multiplex PCR, while TCRdb's copy carries only in-frame clones and drops some. The table shows about 120,000 clones, with roughly 18% occurring only once. Sequencing input: PBMCs. The source of these receptors is a female donor in good health and CMV-seropositive.

V and J are TRBV5-1 and TRBJ2-5; perhaps TRBD1 as D (7 bases). Trimming removed 4 bases at V and 4 bases at J, with 14 bases between. The CDR3 spans 14 residues. Germline V lookup: CDR1 SGHRS, CDR2 YFSETQ. The CDR3 region has the DNA TGCGCCAGCAGCGATGTCCAGGGGGGAGAGACCCAGTACTTC. This sequence encodes CASSDVQGGETQYF.

V gene TRBV4-2 combines with J gene TRBJ1-2, with D perhaps TRBD1 (6 bases). CDR1 is LGHNA, CDR2 YNFKEQ, per germline. The CDR3 is made up of 15 amino acids. Between the trimmed V and J ends, which lost 4 bases and 0 bases, there was a span of 12 bases. Here the CDR3 DNA reads TGTGCCAGCAGCCCGAACAGGGACGCTAACTATGGCTACACCTTC. Protein: CASSPNRDANYGYTF.

The chain joins TRBV20-1 to TRBJ1-2, with D unresolved. The CDR3 loop spans 11 amino acids. Germline V CDR1 and CDR2: DFQATT, SNEGSKA (reference sequence). Between the trimmed V and J ends, which lost 3 bases and 3 bases, there was a span of 5 bases. As DNA, the CDR3 is TGCAGTGCTAGTCTTCACTATGGCTACACCTTC. This codes for CSASLHYGYTF.

The rearrangement uses TRBV2 and TRBJ1-2; D gene uncertain. The CDR3 contains 13 residues. The V and J ends lost 4 bases and 2 bases respectively, with 8 bases between them. Germline values: CDR1 SNHLY, CDR2 FYNNEI. This CDR3 reads CASSVGRNYGYTF. CDR3 bases: TGTGCCAGCAGTGTAGGGAGGAACTATGGCTACACCTTC.

The table lists this clone with a few counts. The chain is built from TRBV23-1 and TRBJ2-7; 12 bases match TRBD2. TRBV23-1 qualifies as an ORF whose function is uncertain. There are 16 residues in the CDR3. J was trimmed by 2 bases and V by 1 base; bases with no gene match: 3. This CDR3 reads CASSQWRLAGAYEQYF. CDR3 nucleotide sequence: TGCGCCAGCAGTCAATGGAGACTAGCGGGAGCCTACGAGCAGTACTTC.

This clone was detected only a few times. The chain couples TRBV13 to TRBJ2-6; the match to TRBD1 covers 11 bases. Looked up from germline, CDR1 is PRHDT and CDR2 is FYEKMQ (reference sequence). Trimming removed 8 bases from V and 3 bases from J; junction bases left unmatched: 3. This CDR3 is built from 15 residues. CDR3 sequence: CASGQGAGGANVLTF. Written as DNA, the CDR3 is TGTGCCAGCGGACAGGGGGCGGGTGGGGCCAACGTCCTGACTTTC. Based on the CDR3 plus reference TRBV13 and TRBJ2-6, the full variable domain is AAGVIQSPRHLIKEKRETATLKCYPIPRHDTVYWYQQGPGQDPQFLISFYEKMQSDKGSIPDRFSAQQFSDYHSELNMSSLELGDSALYFCASGQGAGGANVLTFGAGSRLTVL.

The chain carries TRBV4-2 and TRBJ2-3; 8 bases fit TRBD2. The V segment lost 1 base and the J segment 2 bases; nucleotides outside the gene matches: 5. Germline V gene sequence: CDR1 LGHNA, CDR2 YNFKEQ. The CDR3 contains 16 residues. CDR3: CASSQAAGATTDTQYF. The CDR3 nucleotides are TGTGCCAGCAGCCAAGCAGCGGGGGCGACCACAGATACGCAGTATTTT.

The V and J genes are TRBV4-2 and TRBJ2-7; TRBD2 aligns across 7 bases. This CDR3 contains 15 residues. V lost 4 bases to trimming and J lost 0 bases; unmatched junction nucleotides: 6. The germline gives CDR1 LGHNA, CDR2 YNFKEQ. As DNA, the CDR3 is TGTGCCAGCAGCCTTACTAGCGTATTCTCCTACGAGCAGTACTTC. As protein: CASSLTSVFSYEQYF.

This clone appeared a few times. This chain joins TRBV2 and TRBJ1-6, with unresolved D. Germline CDR1 and CDR2: SNHLY and FYNNEI. The CDR3 has 13 residues. With 4 bases removed from V and 4 bases from J, the gap between germline ends came to 5 bases. The CDR3, as DNA: TGTGCCAGCAGTGGGCAGTATAATTCACCCCTCCACTTT. Translated: CASSGQYNSPLHF.

CDR3 region: CASSFRGTSYEQYF. CDR3 nucleotides: TGTGCCAGCAGCTTCCGAGGCACCTCCTACGAGCAGTACTTC. The rearrangement uses TRBV5-6 and TRBJ2-7, with D hard to call. Trimming took off 2 bases at V and 0 bases at J, with 9 bases between the two ends. In germline, CDR1 is SGHDT, CDR2 YYEEEE. The CDR3 sequence is 14 residues long. Supplemented by reference TRBV5-6 and TRBJ2-7, the full variable domain reads DAGVTQSPTHLIKTRGQQVTLRCSPKSGHDTVSWYQQALGQGPQFIFQYYEEEERQRGNFPDRFSGHQFPNYSSELNVNALLLGDSALYLCASSFRGTSYEQYFGPGTRLTVT.

V and J are TRBV6-5 and TRBJ2-7; a weak D match, TRBD2 (5 bases). Germline V gives CDR1 MNHEY, CDR2 SVGAGI. Trimming stripped 0 bases from V and 2 bases from J, with 8 bases between. CDR3 length: 14 amino acids. The CDR3 nucleotides are TGTGCCAGCAGTTACTCGAGGGCAGCCTACGAGCAGTACTTC. Protein product: CASSYSRAAYEQYF.

This clone was seen only a few times. An end of the junction does not agree with germline; a read error may underlie this. DNA of the CDR3: TGTGCTAGCAGCTTTAGCTTCGGACAACCACCCGGGGAGCTGTTTTTT. It encodes CASSFSFGQPPGELFF. The rearrangement joins TRBV7-7 to TRBJ2-2; tentatively, D is TRBD1 (5 bases). This CDR3 comprises 16 residues. Germline V lookup: CDR1 SSHAT, CDR2 FNYEAQ (reference sequence).

This clone was seen many times. The V call is TRBV5-6, the J call TRBJ2-3; a weak D match, TRBD2 (5 bases). Trimming shortened V by 3 bases and J by 4 bases, and 15 bases separated the two germline ends. The CDR3 has 15 residues. CDR1 and CDR2 (germline): SGHDT, YYEEEE. CDR3 sequence reads: CASSSDYPSADTQYF. CDR3 nucleotide sequence: TGTGCCAGCAGCTCAGACTACCCCTCGGCAGATACGCAGTATTTT.

The sample holds a few counts of this clone. The rearrangement uses TRBV7-9 and TRBJ2-3; possibly TRBD2 for D (5 bases). This CDR3 spans 14 amino acids. Germline CDR1 SEHNR, CDR2 FQNEAQ (reference sequence). The V end lost 1 base, the J end lost 6 bases, and 11 bases lay between the germline ends. The CDR3 region has the DNA TGTGCCAGCAGCTTAGGAGGGTACTGGGATACGCAGTATTTT. Amino acid sequence: CASSLGGYWDTQYF.

The chain couples TRBV5-6 to TRBJ2-3; a weak D match, TRBD2 (6 bases). This CDR3 contains 17 residues. Trimming stripped 2 bases from V and 2 bases from J, with 18 bases between. Germline CDR1 reads SGHDT; CDR2 reads YYEEEE. Written as DNA, the CDR3 is TGTGCCAGCAGCTTCGCCCCGGGACTGGAAGTCACAGATACGCAGTATTTT. Protein sequence: CASSFAPGLEVTDTQYF.

The chain couples TRBV18 to TRBJ2-5, with 14 nucleotides matching TRBD2. Germline CDR1 KGHSH, CDR2 LQKENI. This CDR3 region has 16 residues. J was trimmed by 5 bases and V by 4 bases; bases with no gene match: 6. For the CDR3, the DNA is TGTGCCAGCTCACAAAGAGGACTAGCGGGGGGCGAGACCCAGTACTTC. It encodes CASSQRGLAGGETQYF.

This clone appeared a few times. The chain carries TRBV5-1 and TRBJ1-4, with 10 bases matching TRBD1. Germline CDR1 and CDR2: SGHRS and YFSETQ. Losses at the gene ends were 4 bases for V and 5 bases for J; bases not matched to a gene: 8. CDR3 length: 16 amino acids. CDR3 coding DNA: TGCGCCAGCAGCCGTGATCCGGGACAGGGGAATGAAAAACTGTTTTTT. It is translated as CASSRDPGQGNEKLFF.

In this sample, this clone turned up a few times. The same CDR3 is also encoded by other DNA sequences in this sample. The chain joins TRBV5-1 to TRBJ2-7; the D gene is possibly TRBD1 (6 bases). Between the trimmed V and J ends, which lost 4 bases and 2 bases, there was a span of 10 bases. Germline V CDR1 and CDR2: SGHRS, YFSETQ. The CDR3 is 13 amino acids. DNA for the CDR3: TGCGCCAGCAGCCTGACAGGAACCTACGAGCAGTACTTC. Its protein is CASSLTGTYEQYF.

This clone was seen more than once but under ten times. The genes are TRBV5-4 and TRBJ2-7; 9 bases match TRBD1. The CDR3 covers 13 residues. In germline, CDR1 is SGHNT, CDR2 YYREEE (reference sequence). After removal of 2 bases from V and 4 bases from J, the junction contained 1 base not matched to a gene. In DNA form, the CDR3 reads TGTGCCAGCAGCTTACAGGGGGCGTACGAGCAGTACTTC. It translates to CASSLQGAYEQYF.

The V and J genes are TRBV19 and TRBJ2-3, with TRBD2 identical over 11 bases. Germline assignment: CDR1 LNHDA and CDR2 SQIVND (reference sequence). The CDR3 spans 19 residues. V gave up 4 bases and J gave up 1 base; unmatched junction bases: 13. CDR3 bases: TGTGCCAGTAGTACCGGACTAGCGGGCTATATGGGGGGCACAGATACGCAGTATTTT. Encoded protein: CASSTGLAGYMGGTDTQYF.

The CDR3 loop is CAWRDSGTVYTGELFF. The CDR3 nucleotides read TGTGCCTGGAGGGATTCCGGGACTGTTTACACCGGGGAGCTGTTTTTT. The genes are TRBV30 and TRBJ2-2, with a possible D match to TRBD2 (6 bases). The CDR3 extends over 16 amino acids. Deletions cut 3 bases from V and 3 bases from J, with 17 bases between. The germline V gene encodes CDR1 GTSNPN and CDR2 SVGIG (reference sequence).

The J gene is TRBJ2-1, the V gene TRBV6-5, with a weak D call TRBD2 (5 bases). Germline assignment: CDR1 MNHEY and CDR2 SVGAGI. Trimming stripped 7 bases from V and 8 bases from J, with 12 bases between. CDR3 length: 12 residues. Written as DNA, the CDR3 is TGTGCCAGCACAGCGGCGAAGGATGAGCAGTTCTTC. Translated: CASTAAKDEQFF.

V is TRBV11-3 and J is TRBJ2-7; D not resolved. V shed 0 bases and J shed 0 bases, with 9 bases lying between them. Germline lookup yields CDR1 SGHNT and CDR2 YENEEA. The CDR3 is 15 amino acids. The CDR3 protein is CASSLDAESSYEQYF. CDR3 DNA sequence: TGTGCCAGCAGCTTAGATGCGGAAAGCTCCTACGAGCAGTACTTC.